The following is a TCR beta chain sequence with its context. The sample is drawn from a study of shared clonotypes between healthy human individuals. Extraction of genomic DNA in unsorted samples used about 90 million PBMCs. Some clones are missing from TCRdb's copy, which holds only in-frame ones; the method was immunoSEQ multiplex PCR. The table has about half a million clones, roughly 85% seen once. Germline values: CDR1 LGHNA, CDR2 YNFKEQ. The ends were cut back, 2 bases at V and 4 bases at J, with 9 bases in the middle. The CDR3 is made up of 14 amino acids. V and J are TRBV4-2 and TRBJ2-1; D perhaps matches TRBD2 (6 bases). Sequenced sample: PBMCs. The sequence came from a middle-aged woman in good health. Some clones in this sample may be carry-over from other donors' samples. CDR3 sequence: CASSQPSGYNEQFF. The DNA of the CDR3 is TGTGCCAGCAGCCAACCCAGCGGGTACAATGAGCAGTTCTTC.